A selection of T cell receptor beta chains follows, all from one sample in a study of OX40 agonist ivuxolimab in advanced cancers. Clones were sequenced by immunoSEQ multiplex PCR, and TCRdb holds only the in-frame ones, with some missing. This sample has 50,000 to 55,000 clones, with approximately 91% found just once. The sequences come from CD4+ or CD8+ T cells sorted from blood, collected in a trial of the OX40 agonist ivuxolimab. The origin of the receptors is an adult with an advanced solid tumor such as melanoma, head and neck, liver or kidney cancer. CDR3s include the opening cysteine and the closing phenylalanine or tryptophan. D genes are given only for firm matches. Size values are once, few and many counts, or a class for expanded clones, and some rows have none.

v_gene,abundance,j_gene,d_gene,CDR3nt,CDR3aa
TRBV6-5,.,TRBJ1-5,.,TGTGCCAGCTCGGGGGGCATCAATCAGCCCCAGCATTTT,CASSGGINQPQHF
TRBV6-5,once,TRBJ2-1,.,TGTGCCAGCAGTCAACCCGGGCCGGGGTCCAATGAGCAGTTCTTC,CASSQPGPGSNEQFF
TRBV19,.,TRBJ2-1,.,TGTGCCAGTACTCCTACACTGAGCTCCTACAATGAGCAGTTCTTC,CASTPTLSSYNEQFF
TRBV6-5,.,TRBJ2-1,.,TGTGCCAGCAGATCACCAGGGAGAGGTGAGCAGTTCTTC,CASRSPGRGEQFF
TRBV29-1,once,TRBJ2-3,TRBD2,TGCAGCGTCGGACTAGCGGGAGGGCCGGTTTCAGATACGCAGTATTTT,CSVGLAGGPVSDTQYF
TRBV6-6,.,TRBJ2-3,.,TGTGCAACCGACGGGCGATACCCTAGCACAGATACGCAGTATTTT,CATDGRYPSTDTQYF
TRBV28,.,TRBJ1-6,.,TGTGCCAGCAGTTCCGCCACAGGGTCAAATTCACCCCTCCACTTT,CASSSATGSNSPLHF
TRBV4-1,.,TRBJ1-3,.,TGCGCCAGCAGCCTTACGGAATTGTCTGGAAACACCATATATTTT,CASSLTELSGNTIYF
TRBV7-3,.,TRBJ2-3,TRBD2,TGTGCCAGCAGCTTATGGGGGACTAGCGGAGGAAGCACAGATACGCAGTATTTT,CASSLWGTSGGSTDTQYF
TRBV5-6,.,TRBJ1-1,.,TGTGCCAGCAGCTTAGGGGACACCCCGGAGGCTTTCTTT,CASSLGDTPEAFF
TRBV7-3,.,TRBJ2-4,.,TGTGCCAGCAGCTTAAGTTGGAGTTCAAACATTCAGTACTTC,CASSLSWSSNIQYF
TRBV7-9,.,TRBJ1-2,.,TGTGCCAGCATCGTGGGGGAGGGGAACTATGGCTACACCTTC,CASIVGEGNYGYTF
TRBV5-6,.,TRBJ2-7,.,TGTGCCAGCAGCTTGGGTGGGCAGAAAACCTTCTACGAGCAGTACTTC,CASSLGGQKTFYEQYF
TRBV6-5,.,TRBJ2-7,TRBD1,TGTGCCAGCAGTTACTCGACAGGGGGCCCCTACGAGCAGTACTTC,CASSYSTGGPYEQYF
TRBV5-1,.,TRBJ2-7,TRBD1,TGCGCCAGCAGCAGACGACAGGGGTCCTACGAGCAGTACTTC,CASSRRQGSYEQYF
TRBV7-8,.,TRBJ1-1,.,TGTGCCAGCAGCTTAAGCGGAGGGACTGAAGCTTTCTTT,CASSLSGGTEAFF
TRBV6-5,.,TRBJ1-1,.,TGTGCCAGCAGCCCGGACGGGCGGAACACTGAAGCTTTCTTT,CASSPDGRNTEAFF
TRBV7-7,.,TRBJ2-1,TRBD2,TGTGCTAGCAGCTTAGCGATAGCGGGAGGGCTCAATGAGCAGTTCTTC,CASSLAIAGGLNEQFF
TRBV14,.,TRBJ1-2,TRBD1,TGTGCCAGCAGCCAGCCCCCCTGGGACAGTAACTACACCTTC,CASSQPPWDSNYTF
TRBV7-9,once,TRBJ2-7,.,TGTGCCAGCAGCGGAGGGGTCCTACTGGACTTC,CASSGGVLLDF
TRBV18,few,TRBJ2-3,TRBD1,TGTGCCAGCTCACCCGAGGGACAGGACGTTACGCAGTATTTT,CASSPEGQDVTQYF
TRBV5-1,.,TRBJ2-7,.,TGCGCCAGCAGCTTTGGAGGGATTCGGGGGCCCATCTCCTACGAGCAGTACTTC,CASSFGGIRGPISYEQYF
TRBV19,few,TRBJ1-1,.,TGTGCCAGTAGTGAACAAGGGGGCACTGAAGCTTTCTTT,CASSEQGGTEAFF
TRBV27,.,TRBJ2-7,.,TGTGCCAGCAGTTCCCCCCTACGCAGCTACGAGCAGTACTTC,CASSSPLRSYEQYF
TRBV19,.,TRBJ2-1,TRBD2,TGTGCCAGTAGTATGTTAGCGGGAGTAGCCTACAATGAGCAGTTCTTC,CASSMLAGVAYNEQFF
TRBV19,.,TRBJ1-5,.,TGTGCCAGTACCGACAGCGATCAGCCCCAGCATTTT,CASTDSDQPQHF
TRBV7-3,.,TRBJ1-5,.,TGTGCCAGCAGCTTAGTTCTGCCAGCCTATAGCAATCAGCCCCAGCATTTT,CASSLVLPAYSNQPQHF
TRBV4-2,.,TRBJ2-2,.,TGTGCCAGCAGCCTTCAGACCGGGGAGCTGTTTTTT,CASSLQTGELFF
TRBV30,.,TRBJ2-6,.,TGTGCCTGGAGTAATGCGGCCCTCTCTGGGGCCAACGTCCTGACTTTC,CAWSNAALSGANVLTF
TRBV12-5,.,TRBJ2-7,.,TGTGCTTCCCAGGCAGGACACTACGAGCAGTACTTC,CASQAGHYEQYF
TRBV11-3,.,TRBJ2-1,.,TGTGCCAGCAGCCGGGACCAAAATACCCACGAGCAGTTCTTC,CASSRDQNTHEQFF
TRBV18,.,TRBJ1-4,.,TGTGCCAGCTCACCACCATACAGTAAGGAAAAACTGTTTTTT,CASSPPYSKEKLFF
TRBV11-2,.,TRBJ2-1,TRBD2,TGTGCCAGCAGCTTAGGACTAGCGGAGTACAATGAGCAGTTCTTC,CASSLGLAEYNEQFF
TRBV18,.,TRBJ2-7,.,TGTGCCAGCTCACCCCCGGAACCCTCCTACGAGCAGTACTTC,CASSPPEPSYEQYF
TRBV9,.,TRBJ2-5,.,TGTGCCAGCAGCGCCGGGGCGGAAGAGACCCAGTACTTC,CASSAGAEETQYF
TRBV6-5,.,TRBJ2-3,.,TGTGCCAGCAGTAAGGACAGAGGCACAGATACGCAGTATTTT,CASSKDRGTDTQYF
TRBV27,.,TRBJ2-7,.,TGTGCCACCCGAGCGGAGGGTAACTACGAGCAGTACTTC,CATRAEGNYEQYF
TRBV5-4,.,TRBJ2-3,.,TGTGCCAGCAGCTTGTACCAGGGCACAGATACGCAGTATTTT,CASSLYQGTDTQYF
TRBV5-1,.,TRBJ1-4,TRBD1,TGCGCCAGCGGAGAACAGGGGCGGACTAATGAAAAACTGTTTTTT,CASGEQGRTNEKLFF
TRBV4-1,.,TRBJ2-7,TRBD2,TGCGCCAGCAGCCTACTAGCGGGAGTGGACGAGCAGTACTTC,CASSLLAGVDEQYF
TRBV30,.,TRBJ2-3,TRBD1,TGTGCCTCCTCGGGGGACAGGGGCACAGATACGCAGTATTTT,CASSGDRGTDTQYF
TRBV2,.,TRBJ1-4,.,TGTGCCAGCAGTCAAAGGGCTACTGGGGACGAAAAACTGTTTTTT,CASSQRATGDEKLFF
TRBV7-8,.,TRBJ1-5,TRBD1,TGTGCCAGCAGCCGACGCGACAGGGGGCGCAATCAGCCCCAGCATTTT,CASSRRDRGRNQPQHF
TRBV6-1,few,TRBJ1-2,.,TGTGCCAGCAGTGGTGGGGACGGAGTCTATGGCTACACCTTC,CASSGGDGVYGYTF
TRBV4-1,.,TRBJ1-5,TRBD1,TGCGCCAGCAGCCCAGGGGGGGTTGGCAATCAGCCCCAGCATTTT,CASSPGGVGNQPQHF
TRBV10-3,few,TRBJ1-1,.,TGTGCCACCTCAGCGGGCCTAAACACTGAAGCTTTCTTT,CATSAGLNTEAFF
TRBV6-6,.,TRBJ2-7,TRBD1,TGTGCCAGCAGCACGGGCGGGACAGGGTCTTACGAGCAGTACTTC,CASSTGGTGSYEQYF
TRBV5-4,.,TRBJ1-2,.,TGTGCCAGCAGCTTGGCAGGCGATGGCTACACCTTC,CASSLAGDGYTF
TRBV5-6,.,TRBJ2-1,.,TGTGCCAGCAGCTTGGTCGGTAGCGAAGGGAATGAGCAGTTCTTC,CASSLVGSEGNEQFF
TRBV7-7,.,TRBJ2-5,TRBD1,TGTGCTAGCAGCCAGACAGGGGCTCAGGAGACCCAGTACTTC,CASSQTGAQETQYF
TRBV9,few,TRBJ1-2,TRBD1,TGTGCCAGCAGTGCTGGACAGGGTAACTATGGCTACACCTTC,CASSAGQGNYGYTF
TRBV12-5,.,TRBJ2-3,TRBD1,TGTGCTAGCACGAAGGCTTCCGGGACAGGGCTAGATACGCAGTATTTT,CASTKASGTGLDTQYF
TRBV6-5,.,TRBJ1-1,.,TGTGCCAGCAGTTACGTCGACACGAACACTGAAGCTTTCTTT,CASSYVDTNTEAFF
TRBV11-2,.,TRBJ1-2,.,TGTGCCAGCAGCCAAGAACTAAGCAGCCGCTATGGCTACACCTTC,CASSQELSSRYGYTF
TRBV27,.,TRBJ1-5,TRBD1,TGTGCCAGCAGTTTGACCGGGACAGGGGGCGTTAGCAATCAGCCCCAGCATTTT,CASSLTGTGGVSNQPQHF